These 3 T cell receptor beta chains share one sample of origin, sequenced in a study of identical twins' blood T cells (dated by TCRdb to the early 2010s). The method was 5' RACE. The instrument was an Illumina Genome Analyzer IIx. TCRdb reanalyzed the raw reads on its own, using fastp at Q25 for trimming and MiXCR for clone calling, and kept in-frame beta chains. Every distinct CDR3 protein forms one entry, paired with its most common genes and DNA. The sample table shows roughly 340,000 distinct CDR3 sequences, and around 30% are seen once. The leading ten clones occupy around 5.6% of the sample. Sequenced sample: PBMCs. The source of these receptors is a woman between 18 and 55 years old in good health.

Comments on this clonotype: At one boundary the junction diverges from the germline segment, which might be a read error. CDR3 region: CASSLERFGSHNEQFF. The CDR3 DNA reads as TGTGCCAGCAGCTTAGAGAGGTTCGGCTCCCACAATGAGCAGTTCTTC. The chain employs TRBV9 and TRBJ2-1; no firm D call. CDR1 is SGDLS and CDR2 is YYNGEE in the germline V gene. The CDR3 covers 16 residues.

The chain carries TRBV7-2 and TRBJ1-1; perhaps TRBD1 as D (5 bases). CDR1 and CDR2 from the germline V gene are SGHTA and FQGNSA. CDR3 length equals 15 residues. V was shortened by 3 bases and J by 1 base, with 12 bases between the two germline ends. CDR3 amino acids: CASSFDSTPNTEAFF. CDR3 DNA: TGTGCCAGCAGCTTCGACAGTACTCCGAACACTGAAGCTTTCTTT.

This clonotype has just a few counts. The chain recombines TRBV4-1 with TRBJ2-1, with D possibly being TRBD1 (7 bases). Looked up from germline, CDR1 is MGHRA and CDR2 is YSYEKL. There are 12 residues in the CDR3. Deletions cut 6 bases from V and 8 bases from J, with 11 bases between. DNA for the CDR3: TGCGCCAGCAGTCCCAGGGGGGATGAGCAGTTCTTC. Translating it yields CASSPRGDEQFF.